A selection of T cell receptor beta chains follows, all from one sample in a study of response to subunit inactivated influenza vaccine. TCRdb recomputed calls from the RT-PCR reads with MiXCR, one row per CDR3 protein. The sample lists a few hundred thousand distinct CDR3 sequences; 20% to 25% were seen once. Sequencing was performed on PBMCs from blood, taken approximately 20 months after vaccination. The receptors derive from a man aged 50 to 69 who received an inactivated influenza vaccine. Both conserved end residues are part of each CDR3. The order of the fields is J gene, D gene, clone size, V gene, CDR3 DNA, CDR3 protein. A D gene is named only where the DNA matches it firmly. Expanded clones are given a class, and other clones once, few, many or no size at all.

>TRBJ1-5|.|few|TRBV4-2
TGTGCCAGCAGCCAAGGGCCTCTCGGGAGCAATCAGCCCCAGCATTTT
CASSQGPLGSNQPQHF
>TRBJ2-2|.|.|TRBV5-1
TGCGCCAGCAGCTTGGCCCTGGGTTGGAGCGCGAACACCGGGGAGCTGTTTTTT
CASSLALGWSANTGELFF
>TRBJ2-2|.|.|TRBV24-1
TGTGCCACCAGTGATTCGAGGACTCAATTAATCAGCACCGGGGAGCTGTTTTTT
CATSDSRTQLISTGELFF
>TRBJ1-6|.|few|TRBV7-8
TGTGCCAGCAGCTTAGCGGGCAGGGGAGTTAATTCACCCCTCCACTTT
CASSLAGRGVNSPLHF
>TRBJ2-7|.|.|TRBV5-1
TGCGCCAGCAGCAAAACCACAGGGTCCTACGAGCAGTACTTC
CASSKTTGSYEQYF
>TRBJ2-2|.|few|TRBV5-1
TGCGCCAGCAGCTTGGAAGGGGTGCGCACCGGGGAGCTGTTTTTT
CASSLEGVRTGELFF
>TRBJ2-7|TRBD1|.|TRBV7-2
TGTGCCAGCAGCTTAGTGGACAGGGTGTACGAGCAGTACTTC
CASSLVDRVYEQYF
>TRBJ2-1|TRBD1|.|TRBV25-1
TGTGCCAGCAGTGATTACGGACAGGGGCTGGGTGAGCAGTTCTTC
CASSDYGQGLGEQFF
>TRBJ2-2|.|few|TRBV10-2
TGCGCCAGCAGGGCGACAGGTTCTATCACCGGGGAGCTGTTTTTT
CASRATGSITGELFF
>TRBJ1-1|TRBD1|.|TRBV5-4
TGTGCCAGCAGCGCCGGGACAGGGGGTTTCACTGAAGCTTTCTTT
CASSAGTGGFTEAFF
>TRBJ1-2|TRBD1|many|TRBV29-1
TGCAGCGTTGACAACAGGGGGGACTATGGCTACACCTTC
CSVDNRGDYGYTF
>TRBJ2-7|.|.|TRBV7-2
TGTGCCAGCAGTTACTACTACGAGCAGTACTTC
CASSYYYEQYF
>TRBJ2-1|TRBD2|.|TRBV4-3
TGCGCCAGCAGCCAAGACGCAGCGGGAGGGCCTTTCAATGAGCAGTTCTTC
CASSQDAAGGPFNEQFF
>TRBJ2-1|.|few|TRBV6-2/TRBV6-3
TGTGCCAGCTTGAGGCCGGGTCCATTAGGGCGCAATGAGCAGTTCTTC
CASLRPGPLGRNEQFF
>TRBJ1-5|TRBD1|few|TRBV20-1
TGCAGTGCGAAAAGGGGACAGGGCGGCAATCAGCCCCAGCATTTT
CSAKRGQGGNQPQHF
>TRBJ1-4|TRBD1|.|TRBV6-5
TGTGCCAGCAGTTACGCGAGGACAGGGGGCGGTGAAAAACTGTTTTTT
CASSYARTGGGEKLFF
>TRBJ1-2|.|.|TRBV29-1
TGCAGCGTTCCAAGCGGCTATGGCTACACCTTC
CSVPSGYGYTF
>TRBJ1-5|.|many|TRBV6-1
TGTGCCAGCAGCCAAATTAGCAATCAGCCCCAGCATTTT
CASSQISNQPQHF
>TRBJ1-1|TRBD1|many|TRBV20-1
TGCAGTGCTAGGCCATACAGGGGGATGAACACTGAAGCTTTCTTT
CSARPYRGMNTEAFF
>TRBJ1-2|TRBD1|.|TRBV10-3
TGTGCCATCGGTACAGGGGGCTTTTATGGCTACACCTTC
CAIGTGGFYGYTF
>TRBJ2-2|.|.|TRBV7-2
TGTGCCAGCAGCTTAGAAGGGGCAGCGAACACCGGGGAGCTGTTTTTT
CASSLEGAANTGELFF
>TRBJ2-7|.|.|TRBV6-5
TGTGCCAGCAGTTACTCAAGCCTGGGGTACGAGCAGTACTTC
CASSYSSLGYEQYF
>TRBJ2-2|TRBD1|.|TRBV6-1
TGTGCCAGCAGTGCAGGGGGATCCGGGGAGCTGTTTTTT
CASSAGGSGELFF
>TRBJ2-2|TRBD2|few|TRBV12-3/TRBV12-4
TGTGCCAGCAGTGAACTAGCGGGGGTCCCCGGGGAGCTGTTTTTT
CASSELAGVPGELFF
>TRBJ2-5|.|.|TRBV4-1
TGCGCCAGCAGCCAATCAGGGGCGGTGACCCAGTACTTC
CASSQSGAVTQYF
>TRBJ2-3|TRBD2|many|TRBV4-3
TGCGCCAGCAGCCAAGAATTTTTTAGCGGGGGAGCTACAGATACGCAGTATTTT
CASSQEFFSGGATDTQYF
>TRBJ1-1|.|few|TRBV12-3/TRBV12-4
TGTGCCAGCAGTTTAGGGGTAGGGATGATGAACACTGAAGCTTTCTTT
CASSLGVGMMNTEAFF
>TRBJ1-1|TRBD1|few|TRBV27
TGTGCCAGCAGCTTGGGACAGGGGGTTTTCTTT
CASSLGQGVFF
>TRBJ2-1|.|.|TRBV12-3/TRBV12-4
TGTGCCAGCAGCGACGACGGGGACAATGAGCAGTTCTTC
CASSDDGDNEQFF
>TRBJ2-6|.|.|TRBV6-2/TRBV6-3
TGTGCCAGCCGATTTGGGGCCAACGTCCTGACTTTC
CASRFGANVLTF
>TRBJ1-1|.|few|TRBV7-9
TGTGCCAGCAGCTACGGGGCGAGGAACACTGAAGCTTTCTTT
CASSYGARNTEAFF
>TRBJ1-6|.|many|TRBV3-1
TGTGCCAGCAGCCAAGATCCGGGGGGCCGAGCTAATTCACCCCTCCACTTT
CASSQDPGGRANSPLHF
>TRBJ1-2|.|many|TRBV20-1
TGCAGTGCTAGACCCCCCAGGGCCACCAACTATGGCTACACCTTC
CSARPPRATNYGYTF
>TRBJ2-3|TRBD2|few|TRBV5-1
TGCGCCAGCAGCTTGGAGAGACCGGGACTAGCCTTGCCAGATACGCAGTATTTT
CASSLERPGLALPDTQYF
>TRBJ1-2|.|many|TRBV12-2
TGTGCAAGTCGCCAGGACAGGGCAAACGAGGGCTACACCTTC
CASRQDRANEGYTF
>TRBJ1-4|.|.|TRBV20-1
TGCAGTGCTTTCGGGGGTTTGGAAGAAAAACTGTTTTTT
CSAFGGLEEKLFF
>TRBJ2-7|TRBD1|once|TRBV14
TGTGCCAGCAGCCAAAACGCCCCGGGACAGGGGTCCTACGAGCAGTACTTC
CASSQNAPGQGSYEQYF
>TRBJ2-2|TRBD1|.|TRBV12-3/TRBV12-4
TGTGCCAGCAGCCGGGGACAGGGTATCGGGGCCGGGGAGCTGTTTTTT
CASSRGQGIGAGELFF
>TRBJ1-5|.|few|TRBV20-1
TGCAGTGCTAGAGATCGAGGAGCGGAGCATCAGCCCCAGCATTTT
CSARDRGAEHQPQHF
>TRBJ2-1|.|.|TRBV15
TGTGCCACCAGCAGCGCCTACAGTATATGGGAGCTGGGGTACAATGAGCAGTTCTTC
CATSSAYSIWELGYNEQFF
>TRBJ2-3|.|few|TRBV7-2
TGTGCCAGCAGCTTAGCGGGGACCGGTACGCAGTATTTT
CASSLAGTGTQYF
>TRBJ2-1|.|many|TRBV12-3/TRBV12-4
TGTGCCAGCAGTTTCCACAGCTCCTACAATGAGCAGTTCTTC
CASSFHSSYNEQFF
>TRBJ2-7|.|.|TRBV28
TGTGCCAGCAGTCCCCCTGGAAGGTTGACCTACGAGCAGTACTTC
CASSPPGRLTYEQYF
>TRBJ1-1|.|many|TRBV20-1
TGCAGTGCTAGAGATCGGGGCACGTGGTACACTGAAGCTTTCTTT
CSARDRGTWYTEAFF
>TRBJ1-1|TRBD1|.|TRBV28
TGTGCCAGCAGTTCGGCAGGGGGGGGAAACACTGAAGCTTTCTTT
CASSSAGGGNTEAFF